A selection of T cell receptor beta chains follows, all from one sample in a study of graft-versus-host responses after intestinal transplantation. Some clones are missing from TCRdb's copy, which holds only in-frame ones; the method was immunoSEQ multiplex PCR. Altogether 89,000 or so clones are present, 82% being singletons, with the ten largest covering approximately 0.88%. Which antigens these TCRs recognize remains unknown. Sequenced here: unstimulated CD4+ T cells sorted from spleen or lymph node cells, sampled before intestinal transplant. These receptors were obtained from a human donor who received an intestinal transplant. The CDR3 runs from the conserved cysteine through the conserved F or W. Each record gives: CDR3 DNA, CDR3 protein, V gene, D gene, J gene. The D gene is left open where the match is weak.

TGTGCCAGCAGTGCGACAGGGGCGACTGGAAACACCATATATTTT | CASSATGATGNTIYF | TRBV28 | TRBD1 | TRBJ1-3
TGTGCCAGCAGCTTGAAGACTAGCAGCGAGCAGTACTTC | CASSLKTSSEQYF | TRBV7-6 | TRBD2 | TRBJ2-7
TGTGCCAGCAGCTTGGGAGCGGGGGGACAAGAGGGGACCCAGTACTTC | CASSLGAGGQEGTQYF | TRBV5-6 | TRBD2 | TRBJ2-5
TGTGCCAGCAGCTCGACAGGGGGCGGAAATGGCTACACCTTC | CASSSTGGGNGYTF | TRBV5-5 | TRBD1 | TRBJ1-2
TGTGCCAGAAGCCAAGATCTAAATCAGCCCCAGCATTTT | CARSQDLNQPQHF | TRBV5-3 | NA | TRBJ1-5
TGTGCCAGCAGCAAAACGACAGGGGTCGGCACTGAAGCTTTCTTT | CASSKTTGVGTEAFF | TRBV5-8 | TRBD1 | TRBJ1-1
TGTGCCAGCGCAGGCTGGGGCCAGTCCGGGGAGCTGTTTTTT | CASAGWGQSGELFF | TRBV28 | NA | TRBJ2-2
TGCGCCAGCAGCTGGACGCTTAGCGGGACCGGGTACGAGCAGTACTTC | CASSWTLSGTGYEQYF | TRBV5-1 | TRBD2 | TRBJ2-7
TGCGCCAGCAGATTTGGTTGGGACAGAGATCTACGGAGCTCCTACGAGCAGTACTTC | CASRFGWDRDLRSSYEQYF | TRBV5-1 | TRBD1 | TRBJ2-7
TGTGCCAGTAGTTACCGAACAGCGGAACAAGAGACCCAGTACTTC | CASSYRTAEQETQYF | TRBV19 | NA | TRBJ2-5
TGCGCCAGCGAGCTGACGGGTTCCATGAACACTGAAGCTTTCTTT | CASELTGSMNTEAFF | TRBV4-1 | NA | TRBJ1-1
TGCGCCAGCAGCTTGGCCGGAGGGGGCAGGGGTGAAGCTTTCTTT | CASSLAGGGRGEAFF | TRBV5-1 | TRBD1 | TRBJ1-1
TGTGCCTCCTCGGGGGGGCAAAGTCAGCCCCAGCATTTT | CASSGGQSQPQHF | TRBV30 | NA | TRBJ1-5